Below, 22 T cell receptor beta chains from the same sample are listed, as sequenced in a study of blood T cell repertoires in COVID-19. Clones were read by immunoSEQ multiplex PCR, and TCRdb kept only the in-frame ones, dropping some. The sample lists around 18,000 clones, about 80% seen once, with 9.5% to 12% in the top ten. Sample: peripheral blood. The receptors were sampled from an elderly man with acute or convalescent COVID-19.

The CDR3 here is CASSLGTGTGNSYEQYF. DNA of the CDR3: TGTGCCAGCAGCCTAGGGACCGGGACAGGGAACTCCTACGAGCAGTACTTC. The gene calls are TRBV3-1 (or the pseudogene TRBV3-2) and TRBJ2-7; 9 bases are shared with TRBD1. The CDR3 consists of 17 residues. V shed 4 bases and J 0 bases; nucleotides not matched to a gene: 10. Germline lookup yields CDR1 LGHDT and CDR2 YNNKEL (reference sequence).

The rearrangement links TRBV6-5 to TRBJ1-1; a weak D match, TRBD1 (5 bases). Germline-derived CDR1 and CDR2 are MNHEY and SVGAGI. Trimming pared 0 bases from V and 4 bases from J, leaving 15 bases between. This CDR3 comprises 16 residues. The chain's CDR3 is CASSYSLGGVRTEAFF. As DNA, the CDR3 is TGTGCCAGCAGTTACTCCCTGGGAGGGGTTCGCACTGAAGCTTTCTTT.

The sample holds a few counts of this clone. The CDR3 loop is CASSSLPRNTGELFF. Written as DNA, the CDR3 is TGTGCCAGCAGTTCTCTCCCCCGGAACACCGGGGAGCTGTTTTTT. The chain combines TRBV6-5 with TRBJ2-2; D is ambiguous. Trimming left V 4 bases short and J 1 base short, with 10 bases between. The CDR3 length is 15 residues. Germline CDR1 is MNHEY and CDR2 is SVGAGI.

The V and J genes are TRBV7-2 and TRBJ1-2, with 7 nucleotides matching TRBD1. V was clipped by 3 bases and J by 3 bases; unmatched bases: 1. This CDR3 is built from 13 residues. CDR1 and CDR2 from the germline V gene are SGHTA and FQGNSA. CDR3 residues: CASSFDRDYGYTF. The CDR3 DNA reads as TGTGCCAGCAGCTTCGACAGGGACTATGGCTACACCTTC. The variable domain in full, completed from reference TRBV7-2 and TRBJ1-2, reads GAGVSQSPSNKVTEKGKDVELRCDPISGHTALYWYRQSLGQGLEFLIYFQGNSAPDKSGLPSDRFSAERTGGSVSTLTIQRTQQEDSAVYLCASSFDRDYGYTFGSGTRLTVV.

This rearrangement joins TRBV7-2 to TRBJ1-1; the D is unclear. Trimming removed 1 base from V and 2 bases from J, with 5 bases in between. The CDR3 runs 13 residues. Looked up from germline, CDR1 is SGHTA and CDR2 is FQGNSA. The CDR3 nucleotides are TGTGCCAGCAGCTTAGACAGAAACACTGAAGCTTTCTTT. It specifies CASSLDRNTEAFF.

The chain uses TRBV12-5 and TRBJ1-3, with D possibly matching TRBD1 (6 bases). Germline CDR1 and CDR2: LGHNT and FRNRAP. The CDR3 spans 15 residues. Trimming cost V 1 base and J 2 bases, with 9 bases left between them. CDR3 sequence reads: CASGLGTVTGNTIYF. CDR3 in DNA: TGTGCTAGTGGTTTGGGGACAGTTACTGGAAACACCATATATTTT.

The chain carries TRBV19 and TRBJ2-1, with 8 bases that match TRBD2. V was clipped by 3 bases and J by 6 bases; unmatched bases: 13. This CDR3 has 17 residues. Germline V gives CDR1 LNHDA, CDR2 SQIVND (reference sequence). CDR3 loop: CASSMRGATLGFNEQFF. The CDR3 bases are TGTGCCAGTAGTATGCGGGGGGCCACGTTGGGCTTCAATGAGCAGTTCTTC.

V and J are TRBV7-9 and TRBJ2-3; 7 bases align to TRBD1. The CDR3 spans 15 residues. Trimming cost V 5 bases and J 3 bases; bases outside gene matches: 8. CDR1 is SEHNR, CDR2 FQNEAQ, per germline (reference sequence). CDR3 amino acids: CASSPRGQQTDTQYF. CDR3 bases: TGTGCCAGCAGCCCGAGGGGACAGCAAACAGATACGCAGTATTTT.

J is TRBJ1-6 and V is TRBV19, with 7 bases lining up with TRBD1. CDR3 size: 16 residues. Unmatched junction bases numbered 9, after V lost 3 bases and J lost 7 bases. Germline V gene lookup returns CDR1 LNHDA and CDR2 SQIVND (reference sequence). The CDR3 sequence is CASSIVTGHTNSPLHF. The CDR3 DNA reads TGTGCCAGTAGTATCGTGACAGGGCATACGAATTCACCCCTCCACTTT.

The chain has TRBV11-2 and TRBJ1-6, with 9 bases that match TRBD1. CDR3 size: 15 residues. CDR1 and CDR2 (germline): SGHAT, FQNNGV. V gave up 6 bases and J gave up 6 bases; unmatched junction bases: 6. The chain's CDR3 is CASSQPGQGNSPLHF. Written as DNA, the CDR3 is TGTGCCAGCAGTCAACCGGGACAGGGTAATTCACCCCTCCACTTT.

CDR3 coding DNA: TGTGCCAGCAGCCAAGATTGGACTAGCGGGAGAGAGACCCAGTACTTC. Translated, it gives CASSQDWTSGRETQYF. The V gene is TRBV3-1 (or the pseudogene TRBV3-2), the J gene TRBJ2-5; 13 nucleotides agree with TRBD2. The J segment lost 4 bases and the V segment lost 0 bases, leaving 2 bases of the junction unmatched. The CDR3 is made up of 16 amino acids. CDR1 is LGHDT and CDR2 is YNNKEL in the germline V gene (reference sequence).

This sequence joins TRBV7-3 and TRBJ2-5; D is perhaps TRBD2 (6 bases). V was shortened by 5 bases and J by 5 bases, with 15 bases between the two germline ends. The CDR3 is 14 residues long. Germline V gene sequence: CDR1 SGHTA, CDR2 FQGTGA. The CDR3, as DNA: TGTGCCAGCAGCCCGAGACTAGACGTGGAGACCCAGTACTTC. This codes for CASSPRLDVETQYF.

CDR3 protein: CASSSPNAGEKLFF. The CDR3 nucleotides are TGTGCCAGCAGTTCCCCCAACGCTGGCGAAAAACTGTTTTTT. This chain uses TRBV6-5 with TRBJ1-4; D is undetermined. V lost 4 bases to trimming and J lost 8 bases, with 14 bases between them. Germline V gives CDR1 MNHEY, CDR2 SVGAGI. The CDR3 is 14 residues long.

This clone was seen only once. The junction and the germline gene differ at one end; a read error may be behind it. The chain links TRBV6-5 to TRBJ2-7; 7 nucleotides match TRBD1. CDR1 is MNHEY and CDR2 is SVGAGI in the germline V gene. The CDR3 covers 14 residues. In DNA, the CDR3 is TGTGCCAGCAGCCTAGCCGGGACAGCCTTTTATATTCACTTC. Protein: CASSLAGTAFYIHF.

Remarks on this clone: The junction shows a germline mismatch at one end, possibly a read error. The chain recombines TRBV7-2 with TRBJ1-1; D remains ambiguous. The CDR3 covers 14 residues. Germline assignment: CDR1 SGHTA and CDR2 FQGNSA. The CDR3 loop is CASSLAAVNTEAFF. CDR3 bases: TGTGCCAGCAGCCTAGCGGCGGTGAACACTGAAGCTTTCTTT.

The rearrangement links TRBV6-6 to TRBJ1-1; D might be TRBD1 (5 bases). CDR1 is MNHNY, CDR2 SVGAGI, per germline (reference sequence). V lost 6 bases and J 5 bases, leaving 13 bases between the germline ends. The CDR3 spans 13 residues. The chain's CDR3 is CASSPSPGTEAFF. The CDR3, as DNA: TGTGCCAGCAGCCCCTCACCAGGGACTGAAGCTTTCTTT.

V and J are TRBV30 and TRBJ1-2; 8 bases map to TRBD1. CDR3 length: 13 amino acids. Germline CDR1 is GTSNPN and CDR2 is SVGIG (reference sequence). The junction had 3 bases not matched to a gene; V was cut back by 3 bases and J by 3 bases. This CDR3 is CAWRDRDDYGYTF. CDR3 sequence (DNA): TGTGCCTGGAGGGACAGGGATGACTATGGCTACACCTTC.

The chain links TRBV5-1 to TRBJ1-4; possibly TRBD1 for D (5 bases). CDR1 and CDR2 from the germline V gene are SGHRS and YFSETQ. CDR3 length equals 16 residues. Trimming removed 5 bases at V and 0 bases at J, with 14 bases between. The CDR3 DNA reads as TGCGCCAGCAGTCTGGAACAGGTTTCAACTAATGAAAAACTGTTTTTT. Translation gives CASSLEQVSTNEKLFF.

V is TRBV9 and J is TRBJ1-6, with 7 bases aligning to TRBD1. The CDR3 totals 16 residues. V trimming: 0 bases; J trimming: 8 bases; junction bases outside the gene matches: 8. CDR1 is SGDLS and CDR2 is YYNGEE in the germline V gene. The CDR3 reads CASSVGGQVGDSPLHF. CDR3 coding DNA: TGTGCCAGCAGCGTAGGAGGACAGGTTGGTGATTCACCCCTCCACTTT.

With respect to this clone: The same CDR3 arises from other DNA sequences in this sample as well. The genes are TRBV11-2 and TRBJ2-7; TRBD1 agrees at 7 bases. The germline CDR1 and CDR2 sequences are SGHAT and FQNNGV. V lost 5 bases and J lost 3; bases outside the gene matches: 13. The CDR3 runs 16 residues. The CDR3 is CASSHYRGPNDYEQYF. DNA for the CDR3: TGTGCCAGCAGCCATTACAGGGGTCCGAATGACTACGAGCAGTACTTC.

This chain links TRBV19 with TRBJ2-1, with 7 bases fitting TRBD1. This CDR3 is built from 15 residues. V gave up 8 bases and J gave up 5 bases; unmatched junction bases: 12. CDR1 LNHDA and CDR2 SQIVND come from the germline V gene (reference sequence). The chain's CDR3 is CASAKQGNANNEQFF. CDR3 nucleotide sequence: TGTGCCAGTGCAAAACAGGGGAACGCGAACAATGAGCAGTTCTTC. Full variable domain (rest looked up from reference TRBV19 and TRBJ2-1): DGGITQSPKYLFRKEGQNVTLSCEQNLNHDAMYWYRQDPGQGLRLIYYSQIVNDFQKGDIAEGYSVSREKKESFPLTVTSAQKNPTAFYLCASAKQGNANNEQFFGPGTRLTVL.

This clone was recorded a few times. The V gene is TRBV7-9, the J gene TRBJ2-3; a possible D gene is TRBD2 (6 bases). The CDR3 contains 16 residues. CDR1 is SEHNR, CDR2 FQNEAQ, per germline (reference sequence). V dropped 4 bases and J dropped 1 base, with 15 bases sitting between them. CDR3 DNA sequence: TGTGCCAGCAGCTACCGGGACTTGATGGGCACAGATACGCAGTATTTT. It codes for CASSYRDLMGTDTQYF.